This T cell receptor (beta chain) was recorded in a study of tumor-infiltrating lymphocytes in primary liver carcinoma. On this clonotype itself: No antigen is known for it. A junction end diverges from the germline sequence, so it may reflect a read error.

Broader study findings: Significantly larger top-250-clone fractions were found in tumors than in blood (p = 0.039).

The CDR3 runs to 18 residues. The germline V gene has CDR1 MNHNS and CDR2 SASEGT. The authors took blood RNA from unsorted whole blood and also extracted germline DNA. The template, about 510 ng total RNA, yielded TCR beta cDNA made with a constant-region primer. Three nested multiplex PCR rounds of slightly modified ARM-PCR generated TCR beta libraries. Both of the initial two PCR rounds ran for around 10 cycles and employed TRBV1-TRBV30 forward primers alongside a C-beta reverse primer. A single record per CDR3 protein comes from TCRdb applying MiXCR to the multiplex PCR reads. The sample contains 300,000 to 350,000 distinct CDR3 sequences, 58% of which appear only once.

The specimen was peripheral blood. The chain recombines TRBV6-1 with TRBJ2-3; 12 nucleotides align to TRBD2. The sequence was collected from a woman under 40 with primary liver carcinoma and hepatitis B virus infection. The CDR3 sequence: CASTRRSGLAGSTNTQYF. The CDR3 bases are TGTGCCAGCACCCGGAGATCGGGACTAGCGGGTAGCACAAATACGCAGTATTTT.